This TCR beta chain was recovered during a study of shared clonotypes between healthy human individuals (dated by TCRdb to the early 2020s). For the wider study: The cohort included three men and a couple of women between 18 and 49 years of age. For each donor, CD4 naive and CD4 memory were each run on three plates, CD8 naive on two plates, and CD8 memory on one plate. The study deeply sequenced blood TCR repertoires of five healthy adults to estimate repertoire size and the extent of clonotype sharing between individuals. Different laboratories and diverse techniques were used to prepare libraries and sequence TCR repertoires, to increase sequencing depth and limit assay-specific biases. Each donor's leukapheresis produced roughly between roughly 0.9 and 9 billion PBMCs. Beyond this particular receptor, the publication reports: Because the study included a small number of donors, the genetic and exposure-history diversity represented was limited. Naive subsets generally had larger estimated clonotype richness than memory subsets did. Sharing across four donors was observed for about 5% of naive CD4, 3.5% of naive CD8, 2.3% of memory CD4, and around 0.44% of memory CD8 clonotypes. Only blood was sampled, and tissue TCR repertoires likely differ from those in blood. Pairwise subsampling led to the expectation that sequencing depth would affect the degree of clonotype sharing among donors. Compared with non-shared clonotypes, the clonotypes found in all four sorted-subset donors had higher generation probabilities. Even with the large sequencing depth, rarefaction of the sorted-subset datasets indicated that sequencing was incomplete.

TCR CDR3 regions were amplified from genomic DNA by multiplex PCR using the deep immunoSEQ assay. Genomic DNA extracted from each cell subset was distributed evenly over all wells of several immunoSEQ 96-well plates, and each plate served as one replicate. For sorted subsets, roughly 190 ng of genomic DNA, equivalent to 25,000 to 30,000 T cell genomes, went into each replicate PCR. The purified libraries were quantified using a Qubit 3.0 fluorometer, sized with a Bioanalyzer 2100, and then quantified again using the KAPA Library Quantification kit. Each immunoSEQ 96-well plate was sequenced on its own single-read 150-cycle Illumina NextSeq 550 flow cell. Per the source publication's procedure: The immunoSEQ output contained only junctional sequences without quality scores, so filtering could not match that applied to full-length reads. Sequences were annotated with PyIR, a Python wrapper for IgBLAST v1.9, using IMGT germline references to assign V/J genes and CDR3. Reads were filtered out if the reads had weak V/J assignments (E-value above 1e-6), no CDR3, stop codons, out-of-frame junctions, or ambiguous translated residues. V3J clonotypes were defined by identical inferred V gene, J gene, and CDR3 amino acid sequence. The percentage overlap between two repertoires was calculated by dividing the number of shared unique clonotypes by the size of the smaller repertoire. Repertoire richness was assessed with RTK rarefaction, the Chao1 estimator, and Recon v2.1 estimates of unobserved clonotypes. Generation probabilities were computed with OLGA for all TCRbeta clonotypes obtained by the gDNA method from a handful of donors. TCRdb took over this immuneACCESS table, retaining in-frame rearrangements with V and J assigned. Such tables are incomplete; in checked studies, under half of the missing clones stem from an unresolved V gene, and the remainder is unexplained. D and trimming come from the DNA, and the V and J calls and clone size come from that table. This sample holds about 2,100,000 clones; 85% to 95% were observed only once. The ten top clones hold roughly 1.7% of the sample.

The CDR3, from cysteine to phenylalanine, totals 14 residues. The kept DNA is CDR3 alone, 42 bases in frame from the first base. Trimming accounts for 3 bases at V and 1 base at J, while the number of junction bases matched to no gene is 1. From a lookup of the germline V gene (reference sequence), CDR1 and CDR2 are SGHNT and YYREEE. This clone was found once. Which antigen it targets is not known. There are no base qualities to consult, and no much larger clone falls within one base. CD8 naive samples were CD45RO-negative cells positively selected for CCR7, giving a CD45RA+CCR7+ population that excluded TemRA cells. The donors were healthy, HIV-negative adults who had no recently reported acute infections or vaccinations. Every donor was a Caucasian adult living in Nashville, Tennessee, USA. Blood was collected by leukapheresis, and PBMCs were isolated by Ficoll-Histopaque density gradient centrifugation and then cryopreserved in liquid nitrogen vapor phase. Analytical flow cytometry was used to check the purity and quantity of every magnetically sorted T cell population. From each sorted fraction, genomic DNA was isolated and quantified by UV absorbance on a Nanodrop 2000c.

This sequence was found in a man aged 18 to 30 in good health. Some clones in this sample may be carry-over from other donors' samples. Sequenced material: naive CD8+ T cells from PBMCs. Taken with the paper, the label for cell subset or site translates to: CD45RA+CCR7+. This chain is built from TRBV5-4 and TRBJ2-7; 10 bases in the junction line up with TRBD1. CDR3 protein: CASSSDRGSYEQYF. The bases read TGTGCCAGCAGCTCGGACAGGGGGTCCTACGAGCAGTACTTC.